This T cell receptor (beta chain) was observed in a study of cytomegalovirus exposure and HLA in healthy donors. Study-level background: Unique TCR beta sequences numbering about 100 million came from around 180 million T cells in an earlier analysis. Overall study findings and caveats: Cytomegalovirus association was assigned to about 150 TCR beta chains. One cluster of highly shared sequence variants probably arose as a sequencing artifact. A later analysis found that most CMV-associated TCR beta chains appeared HLA-restricted.

Trimming took off 6 bases at V and 1 base at J, with 12 bases between the two ends. The length of the CDR3 is 14 residues. Germline V gene data show CDR1 as LGHNT and CDR2 as FRNRAP. A word on this clone: Its target is unknown.

In the PCR, 60 Vbeta and 13 Jbeta primers were used. Profiled with immunoSEQ multiplex PCR; TCRdb holds only in-frame clones, not every one. The sample holds approximately 140,000 clones, 78% seen once. The receptor comes from a male donor in good health and CMV-seronegative. This chain connects TRBV12-5 to TRBJ1-2, with D unresolved. The sequencing sample was made of PBMCs. CDR3 bases: TGTGCTAGTGGGCCGACCGGGAGTAACTATGGCTACACCTTC. Translation gives CASGPTGSNYGYTF.